This T cell receptor (beta chain) comes out of a study of cytomegalovirus exposure and HLA in healthy donors. Both 60 Vbeta primers and 13 Jbeta primers went into the PCR. Some clones are missing from TCRdb's copy, which holds only in-frame ones; the method was immunoSEQ multiplex PCR. Altogether roughly 150,000 clones are present, nearly 85% being singletons, with the ten largest covering 3% to 3.5%. The J segment lost 0 bases and the V segment lost 5 bases, leaving 6 bases of the junction unmatched. This CDR3 spans 15 amino acids. Germline V gene lookup returns CDR1 KGHSH and CDR2 LQKENI. The chain uses TRBV18 and TRBJ1-1; 7 bases match TRBD1. This TCR was sampled from a male donor in good health and CMV-seronegative. Sequenced material: PBMCs. CDR3 sequence (DNA): TGTGCCAGCTCATCACAGGGGCCCATGAACACTGAAGCTTTCTTT. As protein: CASSSQGPMNTEAFF.